This passage covers 9 T cell receptor beta chains from one sample sequenced in a study of CD8 T cells in Susac syndrome. The authors reverse transcribed about 0.5 to 1 ug RNA with random hexamers. TCRdb processed the immunoSEQ multiplex PCR reads anew with MiXCR; each CDR3 protein has one entry. The table shows some 200,000 distinct CDR3 sequences, with around 96% occurring only once. The specimen was CD4+ T cells from PBMCs. These receptors came from a human donor in good health.

The chain joins TRBV20-1 to TRBJ2-7; 11 bases line up with TRBD2. The CDR3 is made up of 13 amino acids. After removal of 5 bases from V and 3 bases from J, the junction contained 3 bases not matched to a gene. Germline loops: CDR1 DFQATT, CDR2 SNEGSKA (reference sequence). CDR3 coding DNA: TGCAGTGCTGTAGCGGGAGGGGTCTACGAGCAGTACTTC. The encoded protein is CSAVAGGVYEQYF.

This clonotype was observed a single time. The chain is built from TRBV4-2 and TRBJ1-5; 10 bases agree with TRBD1. Trimming removed 4 bases from V and 5 bases from J; junction bases left unmatched: 14. CDR1 is LGHNA and CDR2 is YNFKEQ in the germline V gene. This CDR3 is 18 amino acids long. CDR3 protein: CASSRAGGQGSGDQPQHF. CDR3 coding DNA: TGTGCCAGCAGCCGTGCGGGGGGACAGGGGTCCGGTGATCAGCCCCAGCATTTT.

This clonotype was counted a single time. V and J are TRBV28 and TRBJ1-1, with D tentatively TRBD1 (5 bases). The V end was cut by 3 bases, the J end by 6 bases, with 8 bases between. The CDR3 runs 12 residues. The V gene's germline CDR1 is MDHEN and CDR2 SYDVKM. The CDR3: CASSFQGPEAFF. In DNA, the CDR3 is TGTGCCAGCAGTTTCCAGGGCCCTGAAGCTTTCTTT. Looking up the rest from reference TRBV28 and TRBJ1-1 gives the full variable domain: DVKVTQSSRYLVKRTGEKVFLECVQDMDHENMFWYRQDPGLGLRLIYFSYDVKMKEKGDIPEGYSVSREKKERFSLILESASTNQTSMYLCASSFQGPEAFFGQGTRLTVV.

The CDR3 nucleotides read TGTGCCAGCAGCGTAGGGGGAGGGCGAGAGACCCAGTACTTC. It is translated as CASSVGGGRETQYF. V usage is TRBV9 and J usage is TRBJ2-5; 7 positions agree with TRBD2. CDR3 length equals 14 residues. V trimming: 0 bases; J trimming: 4 bases; junction bases outside the gene matches: 3. The germline CDR1 and CDR2 sequences are SGDLS and YYNGEE. The full variable domain, completed using reference TRBV9 and TRBJ2-5, is DSGVTQTPKHLITATGQRVTLRCSPRSGDLSVYWYQQSLDQGLQFLIQYYNGEERAKGNILERFSAQQFPDLHSELNLSSLELGDSALYFCASSVGGGRETQYFGPGTRLLVL.

This clonotype was recorded only once. The gene calls are TRBV20-1 and TRBJ2-7; 10 bases align to TRBD2. The germline V gene has CDR1 DFQATT and CDR2 SNEGSKA (reference sequence). J gave up 0 bases and V 6 bases, and 5 bases lay outside the gene matches. The CDR3 totals 14 residues. The CDR3 protein is CSARLAGVSYEQYF. The CDR3 DNA sequence: TGCAGTGCCAGACTAGCGGGCGTCTCCTACGAGCAGTACTTC.

This clonotype was observed a single time. V usage is TRBV21-1 and J usage is TRBJ2-7; TRBD1 was called by the table and not checked on the DNA. TRBV21-1 constitutes a pseudogene. The CDR3 consists of 18 residues. CDR3: CASIPEGVGIPLSYEQYF. The DNA for the CDR3 is TGTGCCAGCATCCCAGAGGGTGTCGGGATCCCACTCTCCTACGAGCAGTACTTC.

The chain recombines TRBV4-3 with TRBJ1-2, with D perhaps matching TRBD1 (6 bases). The CDR3 extends over 16 amino acids. Germline CDR1 and CDR2: LGHNA and YSLEER. Between the trimmed V and J ends, which lost 0 bases and 8 bases, there was a span of 19 bases. The CDR3 spells CASSQDRVPGGRGYTF. For the CDR3, the DNA is TGCGCCAGCAGCCAAGATCGAGTTCCGGGGGGGCGAGGCTACACCTTC.

The V call is TRBV18, the J call TRBJ2-1; perhaps TRBD2 as D (5 bases). The length of the CDR3 is 18 residues. Trimming took 5 bases from V and 0 from J, leaving 20 bases between them. Germline assignment: CDR1 KGHSH and CDR2 LQKENI. For the CDR3, the DNA is TGTGCCAGCTCAGCTTCTCTCCCCTCCGGAGGCTCCTACAATGAGCAGTTCTTC. Encoded protein: CASSASLPSGGSYNEQFF.

The chain has TRBV30 and TRBJ2-5, with D possibly matching TRBD2 (7 bases). The CDR3 covers 13 residues. Germline CDR1 GTSNPN, CDR2 SVGIG (reference sequence). Trimming left V 2 bases short and J 7 bases short, with 14 bases between. The CDR3 coding sequence is TGTGCCTGGAGTAACGCGGGGGCAGGGACCCAGTACTTC. It encodes CAWSNAGAGTQYF.